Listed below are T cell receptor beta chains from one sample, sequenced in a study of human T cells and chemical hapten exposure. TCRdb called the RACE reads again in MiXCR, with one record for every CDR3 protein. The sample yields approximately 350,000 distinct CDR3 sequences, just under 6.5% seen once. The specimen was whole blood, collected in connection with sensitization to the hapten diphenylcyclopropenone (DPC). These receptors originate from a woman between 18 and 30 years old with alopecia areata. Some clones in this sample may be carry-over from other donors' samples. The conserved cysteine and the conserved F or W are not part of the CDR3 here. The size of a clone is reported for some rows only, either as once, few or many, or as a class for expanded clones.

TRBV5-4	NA	ASSSLGGVEKLF
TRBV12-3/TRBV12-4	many	ASSFQGDTGELF
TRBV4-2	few	ASSQTGGVGTEAF
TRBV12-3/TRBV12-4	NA	ALPLEGKSYNEQF
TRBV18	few	ASSPADPNEKLF
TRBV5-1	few	ASSWWTGTVGNTEAF
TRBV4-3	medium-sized	ASSQDPAGGGTEAF
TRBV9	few	ASSLGAGQADSPLH
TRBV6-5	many	ASSLGRGSQPQH
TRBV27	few	ASSPKHLTDTQY
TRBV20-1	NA	SARSLAGYTDTQY
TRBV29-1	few	SSDQGNTEAF
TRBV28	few	ASLEFQGDVGELF
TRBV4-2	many	ASSQGRAREGYGYT
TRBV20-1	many	SARHKDTEAF
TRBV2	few	ASREGVGELF
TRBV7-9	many	ASRDGEVEAF
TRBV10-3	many	AISEEGTPRTDTQY
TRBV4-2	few	ASSQDHNGGTEAF
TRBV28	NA	ASKGGGSPYEQY
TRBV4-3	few	ASSSQTGSGANVLT
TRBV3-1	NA	ASSQFGGDTQY
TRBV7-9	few	ASSLGITPNTQY
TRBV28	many	ASSLTRQGGSPLH
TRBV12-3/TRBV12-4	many	ASSLRPVYGYT
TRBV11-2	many	ASSLVSPLGTEAF
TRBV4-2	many	ASSQPGRGLNTEAF
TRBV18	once	ASSPAETAGYT
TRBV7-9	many	ASSPTQQGQAF
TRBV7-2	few	ASLAGRSTDTQY
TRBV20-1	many	SATGHEKLF
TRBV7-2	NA	ASSSQGIVYNEQF
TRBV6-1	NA	AGAGFGQGGEQF
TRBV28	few	ASSLPGGRVTEAF
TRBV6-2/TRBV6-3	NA	ASSPQLGRAGQPQH